This is a list of T cell receptor beta chains from one sample in a study of human T cells and chemical hapten exposure. TCRdb analysed the RACE reads with MiXCR anew, one entry per CDR3 protein. This sample has 110,000 to 150,000 distinct CDR3 sequences, with 10% to 15% found just once. This specimen consisted of whole blood, obtained in connection with sensitization to the hapten diphenylcyclopropenone (DPC). The source of these receptors is a woman aged 45-60 years with alopecia areata. Some clones in this sample may be carry-over from other donors' samples. CDR3s include the opening cysteine and the closing phenylalanine or tryptophan. Fields, in order: clone size, D gene, V gene, J gene, CDR3 protein, CDR3 DNA. A D gene is named only where the DNA matches it firmly. Part of the rows lack a size; the others show once, few, many or a class for expanded clones.

NA	NA	TRBV7-9	TRBJ2-1	CASSLRGVQSSYNEQFF	TGTGCCAGCAGCTTAAGAGGTGTACAGAGCTCCTACAATGAGCAGTTCTTC
NA	TRBD2	TRBV18	TRBJ2-5	CASSPQSGSGETQYF	TGTGCCAGCTCACCACAGAGCGGGAGCGGGGAGACCCAGTACTTC
NA	TRBD2	TRBV11-1	TRBJ2-3	CASSLDKTSGREDTQYF	TGTGCCAGCAGCTTGGACAAGACTAGCGGAAGGGAAGATACGCAGTATTTT
NA	NA	TRBV6-6	TRBJ1-2	CASSYGQGINYGYTF	TGTGCCAGCAGTTACGGCCAGGGCATTAACTATGGCTACACCTTC
few	NA	TRBV11-1	TRBJ2-1	CASSLQRSPYNEQFF	TGTGCCAGCAGCTTACAAAGGTCCCCCTACAATGAGCAGTTCTTC
many	NA	TRBV7-2	TRBJ2-7	CASSLNLGTPYEQYF	TGTGCCAGCAGCTTAAACCTGGGCACCCCCTACGAGCAGTACTTC
many	TRBD1	TRBV12-5	TRBJ1-4	CASGPGQLPTNEKLFF	TGTGCTAGTGGTCCGGGACAGTTGCCAACTAATGAAAAACTGTTTTTT
NA	TRBD1	TRBV20-1	TRBJ1-2	CSASETGVRSYGYTF	TGCAGTGCTAGTGAGACAGGGGTTCGCAGCTATGGCTACACCTTC
few	NA	TRBV29-1	TRBJ2-4	CSVERGAAKNIQYF	TGCAGCGTTGAAAGGGGGGCGGCCAAAAACATTCAGTACTTC
NA	NA	TRBV27	TRBJ2-7	CASRLGGYEQYF	TGTGCCAGCCGACTCGGAGGGTACGAGCAGTACTTC
few	NA	TRBV7-2	TRBJ2-3	CASSSSRDGGDTQYF	TGTGCCAGCAGCTCATCTAGAGATGGGGGAGATACGCAGTATTTT
NA	TRBD2	TRBV7-9	TRBJ2-7	CASSPGGAASYEQYF	TGTGCCAGCAGCCCGGGAGGCGCAGCCTCCTACGAGCAGTACTTC
few	TRBD2	TRBV28	TRBJ2-6	CASSSGLAGSGANVLTF	TGTGCCAGCAGTTCCGGGCTAGCGGGCTCTGGGGCCAACGTCCTGACTTTC
NA	TRBD1	TRBV19	TRBJ1-2	CASSTLPQGGNTF	TGTGCCAGTAGTACACTCCCACAGGGGGGAAACACCTTC
many	NA	TRBV7-2	TRBJ1-2	CASSDRRMDGYTF	TGTGCCAGCAGCGACCGACGGATGGACGGCTACACCTTC
many	TRBD1	TRBV6-5	TRBJ1-5	CASSSLRTGVYSNQPQHF	TGTGCCAGCAGTTCCCTCCGGACAGGAGTTTATAGCAATCAGCCCCAGCATTTT
NA	NA	TRBV3-1	TRBJ1-5	CASSLWNQPQHF	TGTGCCAGCAGCCTCTGGAATCAGCCCCAGCATTTT
few	NA	TRBV11-3	TRBJ2-7	CASSSGSPGNYEQYF	TGTGCCAGCAGCTCCGGTAGCCCAGGGAACTACGAGCAGTACTTC
NA	NA	TRBV11-2	TRBJ2-3	CASSLDHSGTYTQYF	TGTGCCAGCAGCTTAGATCACTCCGGCACTTATACGCAGTATTTT
few	NA	TRBV29-1	TRBJ2-5	CSVGSGVPETQYF	TGCAGCGTTGGATCAGGCGTTCCGGAGACCCAGTACTTC
NA	TRBD1	TRBV19	TRBJ2-2	CASSKRQGNTGELFF	TGTGCCAGTAGTAAACGACAGGGGAACACCGGGGAGCTGTTTTTT
few	NA	TRBV30	TRBJ2-7	CAWSVFDGSYEQYF	TGTGCCTGGAGTGTATTCGACGGCTCCTACGAGCAGTACTTC
few	TRBD2	TRBV11-1	TRBJ2-5	CASSSGLEETQYF	TGTGCCAGCAGCTCGGGACTAGAAGAGACCCAGTACTTC
few	NA	TRBV6-2/TRBV6-3	TRBJ1-5	CASSSVYWGNDQPQHF	TGTGCCAGCAGTTCCGTATATTGGGGTAACGATCAGCCCCAGCATTTT
many	NA	TRBV28	TRBJ2-7	CASSLERAPKYEQYF	TGTGCCAGCAGTTTAGAGCGGGCTCCCAAGTACGAGCAGTACTTC
NA	TRBD2	TRBV10-3	TRBJ2-1	CAIAGGPDEQFF	TGTGCCATAGCGGGAGGGCCGGATGAGCAGTTCTTC
few	TRBD1	TRBV11-2	TRBJ2-7	CASSPGTGGLGQYF	TGTGCCAGCAGCCCAGGGACAGGGGGGTTGGGGCAGTACTTC
many	NA	TRBV19	TRBJ2-1	CASNRVGNEQFF	TGTGCCAGTAATAGAGTGGGCAATGAGCAGTTCTTC
NA	NA	TRBV28	TRBJ1-3	CATLRREAGNTIYF	TGTGCCACCCTGAGGAGGGAGGCTGGAAACACCATATATTTT
many	NA	TRBV28	TRBJ1-2	CASRQFNYGYTF	TGTGCCAGCAGACAGTTTAACTATGGCTACACCTTC
NA	TRBD1	TRBV29-1	TRBJ2-4	CSACWTGAKNIQYF	TGCAGCGCCTGCTGGACAGGAGCCAAAAACATTCAGTACTTC
many	TRBD1	TRBV29-1	TRBJ1-5	CSVAGTGGGQPQHF	TGCAGCGTTGCCGGGACAGGGGGGGGTCAGCCCCAGCATTTT
NA	NA	TRBV5-1	TRBJ2-5	CASSWAPSGETQYF	TGCGCCAGCAGCTGGGCCCCGTCCGGGGAGACCCAGTACTTC
many	NA	TRBV11-2	TRBJ1-1	CAIPGARDTEAFF	TGTGCCATCCCCGGCGCCAGGGACACTGAAGCTTTCTTT
NA	TRBD1	TRBV10-3	TRBJ1-5	CAISEARQGGIGNQPQHF	TGTGCCATCAGTGAGGCCAGACAGGGGGGAATCGGCAATCAGCCCCAGCATTTT
NA	TRBD1	TRBV7-6	TRBJ2-7	CASSLLGGQGGEQYF	TGTGCCAGCAGCTTATTAGGGGGACAGGGCGGTGAGCAGTACTTC
NA	NA	TRBV19	TRBJ2-1	CASSIRLGGVGNEQFF	TGTGCCAGTAGTATAAGGCTTGGGGGAGTAGGGAATGAGCAGTTCTTC
NA	NA	TRBV27	TRBJ2-2	CASSLQAFTGELFF	TGTGCCAGCAGTCTCCAGGCATTCACCGGGGAGCTGTTTTTT
few	NA	TRBV4-1	TRBJ2-2	CASSPLGGAGGTGELFF	TGCGCCAGCAGCCCCCTAGGGGGGGCGGGTGGCACCGGGGAGCTGTTTTTT
NA	TRBD2	TRBV20-1	TRBJ2-7	CSAPERAGPYEQYF	TGCAGTGCCCCGGAAAGAGCGGGGCCCTACGAGCAGTACTTC
many	NA	TRBV30	TRBJ2-6	CAWRSSSAVGVANVLTF	TGTGCCTGGAGGAGCTCCTCCGCTGTGGGGGTGGCCAACGTCCTGACTTTC
NA	NA	TRBV7-9	TRBJ1-6	CASSLQGPANSPLHF	TGTGCCAGCAGCTTACAGGGTCCGGCTAATTCACCCCTCCACTTT
NA	TRBD2	TRBV7-2	TRBJ2-2	CASSLLAGVPRTTGELFF	TGTGCCAGCAGCTTACTAGCGGGAGTGCCCCGAACCACCGGGGAGCTGTTTTTT
NA	TRBD1	TRBV11-2	TRBJ2-4	CASSSQGQSKNIQYF	TGTGCCAGCAGCAGCCAGGGACAGAGCAAAAACATTCAGTACTTC
many	NA	TRBV12-3/TRBV12-4	TRBJ2-3	CASSWGPSDTQYF	TGTGCCAGCAGTTGGGGGCCGTCAGATACGCAGTATTTT
NA	TRBD1	TRBV7-2	TRBJ2-2	CASSAWTGRGPGELFF	TGTGCCAGCAGCGCATGGACAGGCCGAGGTCCCGGGGAGCTGTTTTTT
few	TRBD1	TRBV29-1	TRBJ2-7	CSVTGDSYEQYF	TGCAGCGTTACAGGGGACTCCTACGAGCAGTACTTC
few	NA	TRBV6-6	TRBJ1-1	CASSRGEAFF	TGTGCCAGCAGCAGGGGTGAAGCTTTCTTT
few	NA	TRBV11-2	TRBJ1-1	CASSLDTGITEAFF	TGTGCCAGCAGCCTCGATACAGGGATTACTGAAGCTTTCTTT
few	NA	TRBV9	TRBJ1-2	CASSASGAAYDYTF	TGTGCCAGCAGCGCCTCAGGCGCCGCCTATGACTACACCTTC
NA	NA	TRBV29-1	TRBJ2-7	CSVVEDPYYEQYF	TGCAGCGTTGTAGAGGACCCTTACTACGAGCAGTACTTC
NA	NA	TRBV12-2	TRBJ1-5	CASRPRRRYSNQPQHF	TGTGCAAGTCGCCCCCGCAGACGTTATAGCAATCAGCCCCAGCATTTT
many	TRBD1	TRBV11-3	TRBJ1-2	CASSGGRTGGNYGYTF	TGTGCCAGCAGCGGAGGTCGGACAGGGGGCAACTATGGCTACACCTTC